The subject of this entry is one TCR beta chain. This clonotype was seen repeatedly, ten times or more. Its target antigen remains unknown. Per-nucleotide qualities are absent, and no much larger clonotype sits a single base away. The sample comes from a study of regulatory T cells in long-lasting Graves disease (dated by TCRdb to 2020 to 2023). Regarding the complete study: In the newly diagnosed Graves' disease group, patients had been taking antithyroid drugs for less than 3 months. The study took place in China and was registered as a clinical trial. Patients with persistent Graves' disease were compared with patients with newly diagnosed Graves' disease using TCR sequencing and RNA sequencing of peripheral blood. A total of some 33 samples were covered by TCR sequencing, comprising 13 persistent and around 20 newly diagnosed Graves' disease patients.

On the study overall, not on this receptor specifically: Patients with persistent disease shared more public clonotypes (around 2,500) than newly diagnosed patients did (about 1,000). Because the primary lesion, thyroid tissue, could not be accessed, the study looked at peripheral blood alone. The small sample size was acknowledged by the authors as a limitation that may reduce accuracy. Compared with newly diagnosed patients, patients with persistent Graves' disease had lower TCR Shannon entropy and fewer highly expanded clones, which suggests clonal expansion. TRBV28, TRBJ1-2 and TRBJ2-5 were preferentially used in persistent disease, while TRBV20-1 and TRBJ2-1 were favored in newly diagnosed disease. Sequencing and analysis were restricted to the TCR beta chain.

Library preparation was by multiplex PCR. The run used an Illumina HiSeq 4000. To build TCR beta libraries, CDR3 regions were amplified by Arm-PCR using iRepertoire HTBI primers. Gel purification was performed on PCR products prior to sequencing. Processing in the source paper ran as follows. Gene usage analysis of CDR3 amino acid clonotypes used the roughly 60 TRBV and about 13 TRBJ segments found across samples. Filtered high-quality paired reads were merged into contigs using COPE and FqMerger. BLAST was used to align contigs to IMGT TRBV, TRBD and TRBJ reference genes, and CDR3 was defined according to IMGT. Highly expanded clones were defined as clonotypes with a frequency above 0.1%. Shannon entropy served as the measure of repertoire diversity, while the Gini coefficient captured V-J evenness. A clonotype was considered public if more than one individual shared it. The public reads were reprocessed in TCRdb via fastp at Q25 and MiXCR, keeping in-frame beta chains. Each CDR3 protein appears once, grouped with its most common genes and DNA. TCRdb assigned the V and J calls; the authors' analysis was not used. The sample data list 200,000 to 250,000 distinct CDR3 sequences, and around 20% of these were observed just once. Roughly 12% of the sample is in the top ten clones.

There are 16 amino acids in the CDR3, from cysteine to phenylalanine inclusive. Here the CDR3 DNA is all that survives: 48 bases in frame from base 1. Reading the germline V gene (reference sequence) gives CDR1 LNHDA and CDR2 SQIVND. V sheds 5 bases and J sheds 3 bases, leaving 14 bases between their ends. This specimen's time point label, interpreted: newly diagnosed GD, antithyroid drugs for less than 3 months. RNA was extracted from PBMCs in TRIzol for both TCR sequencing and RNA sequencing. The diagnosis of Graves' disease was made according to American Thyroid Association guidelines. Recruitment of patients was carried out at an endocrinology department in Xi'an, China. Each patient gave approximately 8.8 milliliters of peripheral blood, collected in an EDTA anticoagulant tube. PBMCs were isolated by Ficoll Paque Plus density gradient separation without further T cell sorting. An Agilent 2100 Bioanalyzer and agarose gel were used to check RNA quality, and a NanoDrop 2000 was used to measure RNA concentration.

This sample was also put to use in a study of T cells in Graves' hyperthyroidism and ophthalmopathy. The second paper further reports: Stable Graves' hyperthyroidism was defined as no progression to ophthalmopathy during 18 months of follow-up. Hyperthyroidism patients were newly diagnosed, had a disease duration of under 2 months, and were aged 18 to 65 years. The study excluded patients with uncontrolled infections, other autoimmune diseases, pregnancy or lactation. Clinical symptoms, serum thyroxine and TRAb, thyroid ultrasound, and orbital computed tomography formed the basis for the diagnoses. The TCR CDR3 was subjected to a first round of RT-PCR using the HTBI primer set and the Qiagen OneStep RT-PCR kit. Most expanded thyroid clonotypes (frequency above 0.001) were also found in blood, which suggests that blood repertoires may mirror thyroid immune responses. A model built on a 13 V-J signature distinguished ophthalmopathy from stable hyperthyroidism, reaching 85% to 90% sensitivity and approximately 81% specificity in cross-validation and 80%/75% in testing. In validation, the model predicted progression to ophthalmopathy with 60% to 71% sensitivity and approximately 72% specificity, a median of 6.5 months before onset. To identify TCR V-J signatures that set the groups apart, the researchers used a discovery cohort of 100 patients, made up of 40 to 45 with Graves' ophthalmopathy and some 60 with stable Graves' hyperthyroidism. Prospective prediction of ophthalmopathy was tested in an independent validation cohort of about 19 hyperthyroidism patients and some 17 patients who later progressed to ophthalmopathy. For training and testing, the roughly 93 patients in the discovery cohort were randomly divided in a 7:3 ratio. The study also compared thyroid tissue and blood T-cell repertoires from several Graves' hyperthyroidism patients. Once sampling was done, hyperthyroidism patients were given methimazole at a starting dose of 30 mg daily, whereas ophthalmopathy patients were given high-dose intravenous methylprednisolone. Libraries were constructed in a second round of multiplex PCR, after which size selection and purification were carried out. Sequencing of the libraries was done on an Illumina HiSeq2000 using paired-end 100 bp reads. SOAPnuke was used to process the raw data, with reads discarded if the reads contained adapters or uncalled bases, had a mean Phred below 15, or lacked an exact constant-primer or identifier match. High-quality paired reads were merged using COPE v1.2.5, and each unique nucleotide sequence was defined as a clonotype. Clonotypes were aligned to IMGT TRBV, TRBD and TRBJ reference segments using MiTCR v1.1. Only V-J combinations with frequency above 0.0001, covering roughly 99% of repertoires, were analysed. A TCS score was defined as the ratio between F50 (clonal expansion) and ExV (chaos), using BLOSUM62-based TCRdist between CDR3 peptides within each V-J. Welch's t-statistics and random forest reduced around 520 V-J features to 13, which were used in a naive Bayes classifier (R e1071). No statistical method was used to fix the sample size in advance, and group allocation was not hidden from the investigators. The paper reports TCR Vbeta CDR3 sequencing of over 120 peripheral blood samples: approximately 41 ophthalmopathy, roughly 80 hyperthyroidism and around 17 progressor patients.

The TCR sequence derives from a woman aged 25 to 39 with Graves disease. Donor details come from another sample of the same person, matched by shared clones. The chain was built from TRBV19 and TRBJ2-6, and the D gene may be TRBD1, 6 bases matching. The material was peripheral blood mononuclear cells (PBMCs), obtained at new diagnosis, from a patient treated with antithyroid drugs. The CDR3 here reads CASSDPSGDGANVLTF. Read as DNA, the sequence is TGTGCCAGTAGTGACCCCTCAGGGGATGGGGCCAACGTCCTGACTTTC.